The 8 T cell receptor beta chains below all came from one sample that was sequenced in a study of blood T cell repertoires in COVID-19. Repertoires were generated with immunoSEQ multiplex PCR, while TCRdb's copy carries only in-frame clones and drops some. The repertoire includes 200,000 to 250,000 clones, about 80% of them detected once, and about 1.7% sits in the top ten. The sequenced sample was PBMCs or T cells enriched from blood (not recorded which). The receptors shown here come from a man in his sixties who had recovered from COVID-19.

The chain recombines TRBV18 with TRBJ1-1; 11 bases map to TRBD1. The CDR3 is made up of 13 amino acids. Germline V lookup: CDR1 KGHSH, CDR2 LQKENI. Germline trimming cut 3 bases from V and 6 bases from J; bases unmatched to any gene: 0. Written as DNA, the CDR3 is TGTGCCAGCTCACCGGACAGGGGGCCTGAAGCTTTCTTT. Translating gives CASSPDRGPEAFF.

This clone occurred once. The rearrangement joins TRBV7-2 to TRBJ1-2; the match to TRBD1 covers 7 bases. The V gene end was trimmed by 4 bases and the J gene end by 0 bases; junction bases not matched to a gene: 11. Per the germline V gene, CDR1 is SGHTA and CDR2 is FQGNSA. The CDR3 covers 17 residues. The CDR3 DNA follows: TGTGCCAGCAGCTCTCCCTACCGACAGGGAGCTAACTATGGCTACACCTTC. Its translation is CASSSPYRQGANYGYTF.

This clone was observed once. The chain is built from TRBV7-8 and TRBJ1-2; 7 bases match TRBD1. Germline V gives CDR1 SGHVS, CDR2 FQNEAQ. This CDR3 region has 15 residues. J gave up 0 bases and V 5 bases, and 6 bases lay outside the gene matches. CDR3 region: CASSAWDRPNYGYTF. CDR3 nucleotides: TGTGCCAGCAGCGCCTGGGACAGACCTAACTATGGCTACACCTTC.

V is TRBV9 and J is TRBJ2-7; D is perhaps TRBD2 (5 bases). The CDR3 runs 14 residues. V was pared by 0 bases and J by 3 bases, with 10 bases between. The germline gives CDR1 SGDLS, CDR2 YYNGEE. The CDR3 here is CASSVAPGNYEQYF. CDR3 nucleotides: TGTGCCAGCAGCGTAGCCCCGGGGAACTACGAGCAGTACTTC.

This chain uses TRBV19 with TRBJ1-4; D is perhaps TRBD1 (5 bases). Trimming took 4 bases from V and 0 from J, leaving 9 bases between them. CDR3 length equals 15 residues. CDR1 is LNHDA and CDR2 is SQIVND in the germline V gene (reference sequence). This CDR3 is CASSRSTATNEKLFF. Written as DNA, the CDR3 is TGTGCCAGTAGTAGGTCGACAGCAACTAATGAAAAACTGTTTTTT.

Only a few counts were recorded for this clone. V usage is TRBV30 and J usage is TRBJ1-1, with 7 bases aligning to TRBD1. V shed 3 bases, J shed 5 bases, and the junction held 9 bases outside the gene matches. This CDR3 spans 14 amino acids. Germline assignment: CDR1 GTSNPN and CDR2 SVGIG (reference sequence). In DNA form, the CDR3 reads TGTGCCTGGAGGATACAGGGGAAGGTTACTGAAGCTTTCTTT. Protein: CAWRIQGKVTEAFF.

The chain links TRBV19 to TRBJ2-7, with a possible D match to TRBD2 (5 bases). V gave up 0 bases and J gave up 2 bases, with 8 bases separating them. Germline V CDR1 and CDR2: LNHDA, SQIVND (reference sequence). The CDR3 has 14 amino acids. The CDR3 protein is CASSIDSGAYEQYF. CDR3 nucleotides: TGTGCCAGTAGTATAGATTCCGGGGCCTACGAGCAGTACTTC.

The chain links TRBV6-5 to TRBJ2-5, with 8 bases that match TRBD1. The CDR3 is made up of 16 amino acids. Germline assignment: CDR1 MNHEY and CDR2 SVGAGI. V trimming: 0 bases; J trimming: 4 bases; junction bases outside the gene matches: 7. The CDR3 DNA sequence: TGTGCCAGCAGTTACTCGTTTCCCGGACAGGGAGAGACCCAGTACTTC. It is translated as CASSYSFPGQGETQYF.